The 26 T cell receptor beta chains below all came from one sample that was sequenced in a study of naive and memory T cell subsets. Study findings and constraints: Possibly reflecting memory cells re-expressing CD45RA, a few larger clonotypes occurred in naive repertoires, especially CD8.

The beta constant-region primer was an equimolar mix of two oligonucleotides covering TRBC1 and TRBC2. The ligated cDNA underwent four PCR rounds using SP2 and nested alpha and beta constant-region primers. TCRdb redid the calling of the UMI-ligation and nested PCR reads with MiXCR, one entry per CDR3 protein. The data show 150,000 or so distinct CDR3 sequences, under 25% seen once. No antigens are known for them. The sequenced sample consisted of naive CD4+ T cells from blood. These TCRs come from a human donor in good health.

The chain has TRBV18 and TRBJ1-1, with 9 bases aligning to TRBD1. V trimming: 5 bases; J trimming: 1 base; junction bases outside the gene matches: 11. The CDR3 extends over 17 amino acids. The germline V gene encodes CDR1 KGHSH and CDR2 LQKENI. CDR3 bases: TGTGCCAGCTCAGGGCTACCGGGACAGGGACAGAACACTGAAGCTTTCTTT. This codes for CASSGLPGQGQNTEAFF.

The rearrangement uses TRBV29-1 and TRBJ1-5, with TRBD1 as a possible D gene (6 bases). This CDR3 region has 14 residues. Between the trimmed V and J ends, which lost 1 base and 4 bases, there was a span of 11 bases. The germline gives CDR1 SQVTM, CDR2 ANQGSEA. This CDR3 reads CSVEGGGPNQPQHF. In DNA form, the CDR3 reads TGCAGCGTTGAAGGAGGGGGTCCAAATCAGCCCCAGCATTTT. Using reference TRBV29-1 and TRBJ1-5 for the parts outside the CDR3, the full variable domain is SAVISQKPSRDICQRGTSLTIQCQVDSQVTMMFWYRQQPGQSLTLIATANQGSEATYESGFVIDKFPISRPNLTFSTLTVSNMSPEDSSIYLCSVEGGGPNQPQHFGDGTRLSIL.

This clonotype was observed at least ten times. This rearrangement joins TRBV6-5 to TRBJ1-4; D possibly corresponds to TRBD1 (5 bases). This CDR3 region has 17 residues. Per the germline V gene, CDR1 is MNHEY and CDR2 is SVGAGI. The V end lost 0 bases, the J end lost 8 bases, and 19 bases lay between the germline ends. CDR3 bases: TGTGCCAGCAGTTACTCTAACGCGGGACGCAGGAAAGAAAAACTGTTTTTT. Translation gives CASSYSNAGRRKEKLFF.

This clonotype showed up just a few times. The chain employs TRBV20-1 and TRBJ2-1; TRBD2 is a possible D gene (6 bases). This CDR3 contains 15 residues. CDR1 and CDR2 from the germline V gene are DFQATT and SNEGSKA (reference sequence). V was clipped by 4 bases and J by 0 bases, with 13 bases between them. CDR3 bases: TGCAGTGCTACGGAAGAGCGGGTCTCCTACAATGAGCAGTTCTTC. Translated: CSATEERVSYNEQFF.

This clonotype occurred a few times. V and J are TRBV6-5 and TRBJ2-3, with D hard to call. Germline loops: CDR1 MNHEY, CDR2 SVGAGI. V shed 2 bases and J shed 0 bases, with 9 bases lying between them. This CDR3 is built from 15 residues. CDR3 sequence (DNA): TGTGCCAGCAGTTACGGGTTGGGGAGCACAGATACGCAGTATTTT. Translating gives CASSYGLGSTDTQYF.

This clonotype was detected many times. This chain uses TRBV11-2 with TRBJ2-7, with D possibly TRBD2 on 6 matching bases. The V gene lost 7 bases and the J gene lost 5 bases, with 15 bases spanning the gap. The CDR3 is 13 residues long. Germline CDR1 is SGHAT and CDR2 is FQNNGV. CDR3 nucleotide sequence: TGTGCCAGCAAACCGGGACTCCCGGACGAGCAGTACTTC. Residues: CASKPGLPDEQYF. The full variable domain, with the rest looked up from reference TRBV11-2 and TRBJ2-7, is EAGVAQSPRYKIIEKRQSVAFWCNPISGHATLYWYQQILGQGPKLLIQFQNNGVVDDSQLPKDRFSAERLKGVDSTLKIQPAKLEDSAVYLCASKPGLPDEQYFGPGTRLTVT.

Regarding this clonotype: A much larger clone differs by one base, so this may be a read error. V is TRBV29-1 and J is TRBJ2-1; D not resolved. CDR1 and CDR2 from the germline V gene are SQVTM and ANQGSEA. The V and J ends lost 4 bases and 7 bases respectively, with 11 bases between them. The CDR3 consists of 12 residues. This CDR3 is CSVGGPANEQFF. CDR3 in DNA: TGCAGCGTTGGAGGACCAGCGAATGAGCAGTTCTTC.

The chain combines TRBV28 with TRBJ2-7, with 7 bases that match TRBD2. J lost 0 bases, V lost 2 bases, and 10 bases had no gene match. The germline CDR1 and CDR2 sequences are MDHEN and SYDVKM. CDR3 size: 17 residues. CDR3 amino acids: CASSLPPQWGGSYEQYF. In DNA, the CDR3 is TGTGCCAGCAGTTTACCGCCGCAATGGGGGGGCTCCTACGAGCAGTACTTC.

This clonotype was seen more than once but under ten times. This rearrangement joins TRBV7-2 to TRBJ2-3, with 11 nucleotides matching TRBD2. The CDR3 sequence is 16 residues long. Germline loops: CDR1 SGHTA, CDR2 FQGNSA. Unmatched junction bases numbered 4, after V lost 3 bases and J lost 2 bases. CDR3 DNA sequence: TGTGCCAGCAGCTTTTCACTAGCGGGAGTCACAGATACGCAGTATTTT. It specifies CASSFSLAGVTDTQYF. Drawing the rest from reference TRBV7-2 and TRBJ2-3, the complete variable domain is GAGVSQSPSNKVTEKGKDVELRCDPISGHTALYWYRQSLGQGLEFLIYFQGNSAPDKSGLPSDRFSAERTGGSVSTLTIQRTQQEDSAVYLCASSFSLAGVTDTQYFGPGTRLTVL.

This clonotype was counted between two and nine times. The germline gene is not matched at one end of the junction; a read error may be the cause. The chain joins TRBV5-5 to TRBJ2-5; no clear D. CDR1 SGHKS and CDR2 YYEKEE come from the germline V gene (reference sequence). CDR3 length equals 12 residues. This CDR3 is CVSIGLQETQYF. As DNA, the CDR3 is TGTGTCAGCATTGGGCTCCAAGAGACCCAGTACTTC.

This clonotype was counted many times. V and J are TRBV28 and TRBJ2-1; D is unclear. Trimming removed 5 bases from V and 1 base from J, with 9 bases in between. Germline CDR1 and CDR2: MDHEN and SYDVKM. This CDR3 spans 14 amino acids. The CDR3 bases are TGTGCCAGCAGTATGCTAGGGTCCTACAATGAGCAGTTCTTC. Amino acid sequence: CASSMLGSYNEQFF.

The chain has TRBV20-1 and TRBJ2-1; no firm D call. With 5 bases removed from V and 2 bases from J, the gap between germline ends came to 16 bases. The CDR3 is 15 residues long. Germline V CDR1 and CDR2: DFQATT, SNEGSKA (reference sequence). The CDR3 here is CSAPHKTPTYNEQFF. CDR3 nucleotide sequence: TGCAGTGCTCCTCACAAAACACCCACCTACAATGAGCAGTTCTTC.

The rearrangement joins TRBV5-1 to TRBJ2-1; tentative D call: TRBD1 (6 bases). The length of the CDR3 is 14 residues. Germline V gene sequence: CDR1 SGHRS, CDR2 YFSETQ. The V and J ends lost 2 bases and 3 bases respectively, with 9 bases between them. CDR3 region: CASSLEGVYNEQFF. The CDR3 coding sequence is TGCGCCAGCAGCTTAGAGGGGGTCTACAATGAGCAGTTCTTC.

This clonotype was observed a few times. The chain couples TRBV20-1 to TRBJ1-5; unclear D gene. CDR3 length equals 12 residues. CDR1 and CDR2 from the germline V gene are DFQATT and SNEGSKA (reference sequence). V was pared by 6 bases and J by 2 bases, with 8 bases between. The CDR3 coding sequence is TGCAGTGCCGGGATGGGCAATCAGCCCCAGCATTTT. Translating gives CSAGMGNQPQHF.

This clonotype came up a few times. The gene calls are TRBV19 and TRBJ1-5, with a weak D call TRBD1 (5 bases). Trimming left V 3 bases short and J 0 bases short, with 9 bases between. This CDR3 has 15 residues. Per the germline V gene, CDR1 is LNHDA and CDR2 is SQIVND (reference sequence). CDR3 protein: CASSMTASSNQPQHF. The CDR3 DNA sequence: TGTGCCAGTAGTATGACAGCGTCTAGCAATCAGCCCCAGCATTTT.

This CDR3 reads CSVQQGSAYEQYF. The CDR3 DNA follows: TGCAGCGTCCAACAGGGATCCGCCTACGAGCAGTACTTC. V and J are TRBV29-1 and TRBJ2-7; maybe TRBD1 (6 bases). The CDR3 contains 13 residues. V lost 6 bases to trimming and J lost 2 bases, with 14 bases between them. Per germline, CDR1 SQVTM and CDR2 ANQGSEA.

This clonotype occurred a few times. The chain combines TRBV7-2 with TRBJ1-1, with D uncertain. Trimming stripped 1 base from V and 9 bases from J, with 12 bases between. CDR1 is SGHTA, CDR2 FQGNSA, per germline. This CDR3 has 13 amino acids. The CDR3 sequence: CASSLGGPLKAFF. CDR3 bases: TGTGCCAGCAGCTTAGGTGGGCCTTTGAAAGCTTTCTTT.

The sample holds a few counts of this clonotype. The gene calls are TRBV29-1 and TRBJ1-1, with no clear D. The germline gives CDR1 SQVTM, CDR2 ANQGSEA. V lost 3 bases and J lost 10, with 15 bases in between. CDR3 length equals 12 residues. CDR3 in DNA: TGCAGCGTTGAGGCAGACCCCTTCGGAGCTTTCTTT. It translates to CSVEADPFGAFF.

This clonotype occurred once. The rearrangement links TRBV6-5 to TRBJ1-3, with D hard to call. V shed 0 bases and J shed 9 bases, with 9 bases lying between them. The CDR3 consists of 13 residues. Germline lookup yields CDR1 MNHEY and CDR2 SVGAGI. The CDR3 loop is CASSYSKFSTIYF. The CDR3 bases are TGTGCCAGCAGTTACTCTAAGTTTAGCACCATATATTTT.

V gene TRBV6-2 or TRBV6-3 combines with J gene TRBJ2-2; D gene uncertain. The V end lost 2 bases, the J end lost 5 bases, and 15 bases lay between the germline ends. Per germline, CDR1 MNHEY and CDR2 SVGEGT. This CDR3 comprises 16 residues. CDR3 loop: CASSYIAPRLTGELFF. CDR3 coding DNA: TGTGCCAGCAGTTACATCGCTCCTCGGTTGACCGGGGAGCTGTTTTTT.

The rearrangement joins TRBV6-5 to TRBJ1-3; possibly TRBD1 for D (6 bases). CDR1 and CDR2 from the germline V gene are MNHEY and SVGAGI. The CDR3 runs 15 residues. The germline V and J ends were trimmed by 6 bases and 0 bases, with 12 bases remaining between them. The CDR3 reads CASRRRGRSGNTIYF. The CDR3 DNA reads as TGTGCCAGCAGGCGCAGGGGACGCTCTGGAAACACCATATATTTT.

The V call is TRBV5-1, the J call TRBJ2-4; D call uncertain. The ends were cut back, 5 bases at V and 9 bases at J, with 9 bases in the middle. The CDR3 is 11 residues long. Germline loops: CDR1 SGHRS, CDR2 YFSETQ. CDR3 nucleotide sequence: TGCGCCAGCAGGGGCCCGGGCATTCAGTACTTC. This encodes CASRGPGIQYF.

CDR3 in DNA: TGCAGTGCTCGACTAGCGGGAGTGGCAGATACGCAGTATTTT. Residues: CSARLAGVADTQYF. V and J are TRBV20-1 and TRBJ2-3; 12 bases map to TRBD2. This CDR3 is built from 14 residues. The V and J ends lost 5 bases and 4 bases, in that order; junction bases with no gene match: 4. Germline CDR1 is DFQATT and CDR2 is SNEGSKA (reference sequence).

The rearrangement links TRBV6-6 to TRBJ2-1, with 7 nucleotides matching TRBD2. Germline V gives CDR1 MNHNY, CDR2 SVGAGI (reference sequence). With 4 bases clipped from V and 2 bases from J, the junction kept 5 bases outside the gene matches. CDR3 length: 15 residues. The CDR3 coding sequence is TGTGCCAGCAGTTTTCTAGCGGCTACCTACAATGAGCAGTTCTTC. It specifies CASSFLAATYNEQFF.

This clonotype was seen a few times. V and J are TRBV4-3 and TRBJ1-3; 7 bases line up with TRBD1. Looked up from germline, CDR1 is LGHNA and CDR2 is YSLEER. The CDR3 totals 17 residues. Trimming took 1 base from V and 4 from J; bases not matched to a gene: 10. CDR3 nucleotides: TGCGCCAGCAGCCAAGCCCCTCCGGGACAGTCCGGAAACACCATATATTTT. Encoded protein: CASSQAPPGQSGNTIYF.

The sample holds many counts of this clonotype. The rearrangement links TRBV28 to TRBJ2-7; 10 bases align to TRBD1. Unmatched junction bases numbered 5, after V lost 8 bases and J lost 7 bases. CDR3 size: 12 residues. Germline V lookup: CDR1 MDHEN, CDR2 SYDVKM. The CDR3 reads CASRQGAREQYF. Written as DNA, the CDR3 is TGTGCCAGCCGACAGGGGGCAAGGGAGCAGTACTTC.